This TCR beta chain is drawn from a study of CD8 T cells in Susac syndrome. The V gene lost 3 bases and the J gene lost 6 bases, with 22 bases spanning the gap. The CDR3 is 16 residues long. CDR1 is DFQATT, CDR2 SNEGSKA, per germline (reference sequence). An input of about 0.5 to 1 ug of RNA was subjected to reverse transcription using random hexamers. The TCR beta CDR3 was amplified by immunoSEQ multiplex PCR across 54 Vbeta, 13 Jbeta. TCRdb passed the immunoSEQ multiplex PCR reads through MiXCR, listing each CDR3 protein once. The repertoire holds roughly 130,000 distinct CDR3 sequences, with roughly 95% as singletons. Sequencing targeted TCR beta in blood CD8+ and CD4+ T cells.

Material: CD4+ T cells from PBMCs. The sequence was collected from a human donor in good health. This chain joins TRBV20-1 and TRBJ2-3; maybe TRBD2 (6 bases). CDR3 DNA sequence: TGCAGTGCTAGGATATGGAGAGGCGGGACGAGGGATACGCAGTATTTT. It encodes CSARIWRGGTRDTQYF.